The 7 T cell receptor beta chains reported below all come from one sample, sequenced in a study of PD-1 blockade in classical Hodgkin lymphoma. As to time point: cycle 4 day 1 (C4D1), after less than 7 weeks of nivolumab. Every patient relapsed after autologous stem cell transplantation, and brentuximab vedotin exposure varied. Assay used: immunoSEQ multiplex PCR; TCRdb lists only in-frame clones, some missing. Among some 96,000 clones, about 93% were seen once, and the ten largest hold 2%. Source: peripheral blood mononuclear cells (PBMCs), taken before the fourth cycle of nivolumab. The receptors originated from a human donor with classical Hodgkin lymphoma.

V is TRBV9 and J is TRBJ2-2, with D tentatively TRBD1 (6 bases). The CDR3 extends over 17 amino acids. The V gene's germline CDR1 is SGDLS and CDR2 YYNGEE. With 4 bases removed from V and 0 bases from J, the gap between germline ends came to 16 bases. CDR3 loop: CASSPNLKGANTGELFF. The CDR3 DNA reads as TGTGCCAGCAGCCCCAACCTCAAGGGGGCGAACACCGGGGAGCTGTTTTTT.

The V gene is TRBV21-1, the J gene TRBJ1-2; the table's TRBD1 call for D was not verified on the DNA. TRBV21-1 is a known pseudogene. The length of the CDR3 is 22 residues. CDR3 in DNA: TGTGCCAGCAGCAAAGACGGTGATTGCGCTCCGACAGGTGTTCCCCCCCTCTATGGCTACACCTTC. Translated: CASSKDGDCAPTGVPPLYGYTF.

V is TRBV5-6 and J is TRBJ1-1, with unresolved D. Per germline, CDR1 SGHDT and CDR2 YYEEEE. Trimming took 2 bases from V and 8 from J, leaving 10 bases between them. The CDR3 has 12 amino acids. The CDR3 nucleotides are TGTGCCAGCAGCTTTTTATACCTAGAAGCTTTCTTT. Translation gives CASSFLYLEAFF. Together with reference TRBV5-6 and TRBJ1-1, the CDR3 gives the full variable domain: DAGVTQSPTHLIKTRGQQVTLRCSPKSGHDTVSWYQQALGQGPQFIFQYYEEEERQRGNFPDRFSGHQFPNYSSELNVNALLLGDSALYLCASSFLYLEAFFGQGTRLTVV.

V usage is TRBV6-5 and J usage is TRBJ1-2; no clear D gene. V lost 6 bases and J lost 7, with 12 bases in between. Germline loops: CDR1 MNHEY, CDR2 SVGAGI. The CDR3 loop spans 12 amino acids. CDR3 in amino acids: CASRDVGGGYTF. In DNA form, the CDR3 reads TGTGCCAGCAGGGACGTCGGAGGTGGCTACACCTTC.

The chain is built from TRBV5-5 and TRBJ1-1; a weak D match, TRBD1 (6 bases). V lost 2 bases to trimming and J lost 6 bases, with 11 bases between them. CDR3 size: 13 residues. CDR1 is SGHKS, CDR2 YYEKEE, per germline (reference sequence). In DNA, the CDR3 is TGTGCCAGCAGCTTAACAGGGCGCTCTGAAGCTTTCTTT. Translating gives CASSLTGRSEAFF.

The V call is TRBV10-1, the J call TRBJ2-5; D is unclear. Trimming stripped 2 bases from V and 3 bases from J, with 7 bases between. The CDR3 has 13 residues. Germline V gene data show CDR1 as WNHNN and CDR2 as SYGVQD (reference sequence). CDR3: CASSEGPKETQYF. The CDR3 bases are TGCGCCAGCAGTGAGGGACCTAAAGAGACCCAGTACTTC.

The gene calls are TRBV6-5 and TRBJ1-5; 7 positions agree with TRBD1. CDR3 size: 15 residues. J was trimmed by 5 bases and V by 4 bases; bases with no gene match: 8. Germline CDR1 is MNHEY and CDR2 is SVGAGI. The CDR3 is CASSSQGRGYQPQHF. In DNA, the CDR3 is TGTGCCAGCAGTTCACAGGGGAGGGGCTATCAGCCCCAGCATTTT.